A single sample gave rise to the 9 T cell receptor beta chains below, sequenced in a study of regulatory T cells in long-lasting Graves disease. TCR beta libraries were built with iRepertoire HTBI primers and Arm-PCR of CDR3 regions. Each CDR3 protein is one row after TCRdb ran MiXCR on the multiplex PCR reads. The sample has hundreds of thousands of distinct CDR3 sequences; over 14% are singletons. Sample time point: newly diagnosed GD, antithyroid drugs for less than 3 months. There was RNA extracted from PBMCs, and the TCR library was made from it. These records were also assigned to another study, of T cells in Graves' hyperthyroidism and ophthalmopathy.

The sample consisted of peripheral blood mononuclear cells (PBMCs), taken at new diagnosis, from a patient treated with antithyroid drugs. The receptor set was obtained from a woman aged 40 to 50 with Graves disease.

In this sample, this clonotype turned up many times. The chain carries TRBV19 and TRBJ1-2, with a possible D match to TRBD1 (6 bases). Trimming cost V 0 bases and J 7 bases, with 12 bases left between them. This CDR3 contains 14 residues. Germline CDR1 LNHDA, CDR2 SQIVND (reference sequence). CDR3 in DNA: TGTGCCAGTAGTATAGAGGCGGGGGGCTCTGGCTACACCTTC. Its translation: CASSIEAGGSGYTF.

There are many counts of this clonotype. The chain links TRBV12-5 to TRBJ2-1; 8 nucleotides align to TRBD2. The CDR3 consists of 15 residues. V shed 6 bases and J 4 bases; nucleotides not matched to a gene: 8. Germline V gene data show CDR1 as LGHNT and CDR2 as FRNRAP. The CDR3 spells CASGRGAGVYNEQFF. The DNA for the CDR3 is TGTGCTAGTGGGCGGGGAGCGGGAGTGTACAATGAGCAGTTCTTC.

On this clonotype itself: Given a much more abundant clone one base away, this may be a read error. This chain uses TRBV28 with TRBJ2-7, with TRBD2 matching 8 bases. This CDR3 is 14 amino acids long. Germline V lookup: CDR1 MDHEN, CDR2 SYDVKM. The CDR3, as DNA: TGTGCCAACAGTTCGACTAGCGTCTCCTACGAGCAGTACTTC. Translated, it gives CANSSTSVSYEQYF.

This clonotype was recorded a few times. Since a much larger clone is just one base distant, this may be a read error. CDR3 in DNA: TGTGCCTGGAGTGACCTTTACTACGGGCAGTACTTC. This sequence encodes CAWSDLYYGQYF. The chain recombines TRBV30 with TRBJ2-3; D call uncertain. TRBJ2-7 matches the DNA end more closely, so the J call is doubtful. The CDR3 covers 12 residues. The V gene's germline CDR1 is GTSNPN and CDR2 SVGIG (reference sequence).

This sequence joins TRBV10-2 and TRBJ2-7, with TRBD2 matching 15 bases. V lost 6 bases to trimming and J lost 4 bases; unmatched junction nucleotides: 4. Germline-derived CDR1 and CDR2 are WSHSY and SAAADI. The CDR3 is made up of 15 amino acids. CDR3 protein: CASRTGLAGGYEQYF. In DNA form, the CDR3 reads TGCGCCAGCAGGACGGGACTAGCGGGAGGATACGAGCAGTACTTC.

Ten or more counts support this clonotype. DNA for the CDR3: TGTGCCAGCAGCTTAGGCTGGCAGCGCTACGAGCAGTACTTC. It translates to CASSLGWQRYEQYF. The J gene is TRBJ2-7, the V gene TRBV7-2, with unresolved D. Germline loops: CDR1 SGHTA, CDR2 FQGNSA. The CDR3 has 14 amino acids. V dropped 1 base and J dropped 3 bases, with 10 bases sitting between them.

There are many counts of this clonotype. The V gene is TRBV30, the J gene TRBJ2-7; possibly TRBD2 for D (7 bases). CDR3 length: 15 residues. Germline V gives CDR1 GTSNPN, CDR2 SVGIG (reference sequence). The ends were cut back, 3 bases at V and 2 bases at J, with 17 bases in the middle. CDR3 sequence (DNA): TGTGCCTGGAGCGAGAGGGGGGGCCCTACCTACGAGCAGTACTTC. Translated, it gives CAWSERGGPTYEQYF.

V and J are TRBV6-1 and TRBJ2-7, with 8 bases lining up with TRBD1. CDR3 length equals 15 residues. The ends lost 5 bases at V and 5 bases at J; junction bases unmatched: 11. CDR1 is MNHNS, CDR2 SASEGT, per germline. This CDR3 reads CASSTWTGRRNEQYF. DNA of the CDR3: TGTGCCAGCAGTACCTGGACAGGGAGAAGGAACGAGCAGTACTTC.

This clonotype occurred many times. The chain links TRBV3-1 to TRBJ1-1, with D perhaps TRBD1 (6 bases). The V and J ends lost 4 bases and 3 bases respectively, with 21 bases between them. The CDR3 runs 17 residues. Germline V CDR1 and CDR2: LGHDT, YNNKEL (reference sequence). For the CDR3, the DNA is TGTGCCAGCAGCCCCAGGGGACGGATGTGGGTGGACACTGAAGCTTTCTTT. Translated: CASSPRGRMWVDTEAFF.